Listed here are 2 T cell receptor beta chains from one sample, sequenced in a study of OX40 agonist ivuxolimab in advanced cancers. Measured with immunoSEQ multiplex PCR; TCRdb has only the in-frame clones, and not every one. The sample yields about 63,000 clones, roughly 81% seen once. The material sequenced was CD4+ or CD8+ T cells sorted from blood, taken in a trial of the OX40 agonist ivuxolimab. The receptors were gathered from an adult with an advanced solid tumor such as melanoma, head and neck, liver or kidney cancer.

This chain connects TRBV18 to TRBJ2-7; D remains unclear. CDR3 length: 11 amino acids. The germline V and J ends were trimmed by 5 bases and 5 bases, with 7 bases remaining between them. Germline V gene sequence: CDR1 KGHSH, CDR2 LQKENI. For the CDR3, the DNA is TGTGCCAGCTCAACCGCGGACGAGCAGTACTTC. Translation: CASSTADEQYF.

V and J are TRBV1 and TRBJ1-5; the D segment call TRBD1 is taken from the table without a DNA check. TRBV1 is a known pseudogene. This CDR3 contains 20 residues. CDR3 sequence: CTSSQSPGQGPKLADQPQHF. The CDR3, as DNA: TGCACCAGCAGCCAATCTCCGGGACAGGGTCCCAAGCTAGCAGATCAGCCCCAGCATTTT.